These 20 T cell receptor beta chains were all obtained from the same sample, sequenced in a study of identical twins. From the 5' RACE reads, TCRdb called clonotypes with MiXCR, one entry per CDR3 protein. Among about 1.7 million distinct CDR3 sequences listed, less than 40% were seen once. The sequencing input was cord blood. These receptors all stem from a newborn girl in good health.

At least ten counts were recorded for this clonotype. The chain employs TRBV28 and TRBJ2-3; TRBD1 matches at 9 bases. Per the germline V gene, CDR1 is MDHEN and CDR2 is SYDVKM. This CDR3 is 13 amino acids long. Trimming took 4 bases from V and 6 from J; bases not matched to a gene: 2. DNA for the CDR3: TGTGCCAGCAGTTCCGGGACAGGGGATACGCAGTATTTT. Protein product: CASSSGTGDTQYF.

This clonotype was detected only a few times. The gene calls are TRBV5-6 and TRBJ2-1; maybe TRBD1 (5 bases). V lost 0 bases and J lost 2, with 15 bases in between. The germline CDR1 and CDR2 sequences are SGHDT and YYEEEE. This CDR3 has 17 residues. CDR3 DNA: TGTGCCAGCAGCTTGGGGCTTGCGACAGTCCCCTACAATGAGCAGTTCTTC. It specifies CASSLGLATVPYNEQFF.

This clonotype was detected ten times or more. The V call is TRBV29-1, the J call TRBJ1-2; weak D call: TRBD1 (6 bases). The CDR3 is 14 residues long. The germline V gene encodes CDR1 SQVTM and CDR2 ANQGSEA. V gave up 6 bases and J gave up 0 bases, with 14 bases separating them. CDR3 residues: CSVATGTTNYGYTF. In nucleotides, the CDR3 is TGCAGCGTCGCCACCGGGACAACTAACTATGGCTACACCTTC.

A few counts support this clonotype. V is TRBV5-6 and J is TRBJ2-1; D possibly matches TRBD1 or TRBD2 (5 bases each). The germline V and J ends were trimmed by 4 bases and 3 bases, with 11 bases remaining between them. Per the germline V gene, CDR1 is SGHDT and CDR2 is YYEEEE. The CDR3 is made up of 14 amino acids. For the CDR3, the DNA is TGTGCCAGCAGCATCCGGGGCCTCTACAATGAGCAGTTCTTC. This encodes CASSIRGLYNEQFF.

A note on this clonotype: A junction end diverges from the germline sequence, so it may reflect a read error. The chain couples TRBV7-2 to TRBJ2-7, with D possibly matching TRBD2 (7 bases). The germline gives CDR1 SGHTA, CDR2 FQGNSA. This CDR3 spans 19 amino acids. The CDR3 DNA reads as TGTGCCAGTAGCTTAAGATCATCCGGATGGGGGGGCTTCTACAATGAGCAGTACTTC. As protein: CASSLRSSGWGGFYNEQYF. Full variable domain (outside the CDR3, taken from reference TRBV7-2 and TRBJ2-7): GAGVSQSPSNKVTEKGKDVELRCDPISGHTALYWYRQSLGQGLEFLIYFQGNSAPDKSGLPSDRFSAERTGGSVSTLTIQRTQQEDSAVYLCASSLRSSGWGGFYNEQYFGPGTRLTVT.

The table lists this clonotype with a few counts. V is TRBV12-3 or TRBV12-4 and J is TRBJ2-3; 9 nucleotides align to TRBD2. Germline trimming cut 2 bases from V and 2 bases from J; bases unmatched to any gene: 5. CDR3 size: 16 residues. The DNA of the CDR3 is TGTGCCAGCAGTTTATACCTAGCGGGGATCACAGATACGCAGTATTTT. Encoded protein: CASSLYLAGITDTQYF.

There are a few counts of this clonotype. The CDR3 spells CASSTSGRVDNEQFF. CDR3 sequence (DNA): TGTGCCAGCAGCACTAGCGGGAGAGTCGACAATGAGCAGTTCTTC. The chain has TRBV25-1 and TRBJ2-1, with 11 bases matching TRBD2. Germline V gene lookup returns CDR1 MGHDK and CDR2 SYGVNS. This CDR3 contains 15 residues. V lost 6 bases to trimming and J lost 5 bases; unmatched junction nucleotides: 6.

This clonotype was found a few times. This chain joins TRBV27 and TRBJ2-1, with D possibly TRBD2 on 6 matching bases. The ends were cut back, 3 bases at V and 10 bases at J, with 10 bases in the middle. Germline V CDR1 and CDR2: MNHEY, SMNVEV (reference sequence). CDR3 length equals 12 residues. Written as DNA, the CDR3 is TGTGCCAGCAGTTTCGGGGCGGGAGAGCAGTTCTTC. It is translated as CASSFGAGEQFF.

This clonotype was seen more than once but under ten times. This chain links TRBV20-1 with TRBJ1-5, with D possibly being TRBD1 (6 bases). Trimming shortened V by 2 bases and J by 4 bases, and 9 bases separated the two germline ends. The CDR3 length is 13 residues. The germline gives CDR1 DFQATT, CDR2 SNEGSKA (reference sequence). The CDR3 protein is CSARRDTNQPQHF. The CDR3 nucleotides are TGCAGTGCTAGACGGGACACAAATCAGCCCCAGCATTTT.

This clonotype was observed a few times. J is TRBJ1-5 and V is TRBV7-6; D possibly corresponds to TRBD1 (5 bases). Germline V gene lookup returns CDR1 SGHVS and CDR2 FNYEAQ. V was cut by 5 bases and J by 4 bases, with 12 bases left in between. The CDR3 contains 14 residues. CDR3 nucleotide sequence: TGTGCCAGCAGCCCGGGACGGCTAAATCAGCCCCAGCATTTT. Translating gives CASSPGRLNQPQHF.

This chain joins TRBV20-1 and TRBJ2-5; TRBD2 matches at 10 bases. Germline-derived CDR1 and CDR2 are DFQATT and SNEGSKA (reference sequence). With V trimmed by 4 bases and J by 5 bases, 7 bases remained unmatched. The CDR3 covers 14 residues. The CDR3 sequence is CSATSSGGTETQYF. The CDR3, as DNA: TGCAGTGCTACAAGTAGCGGGGGGACCGAGACCCAGTACTTC.

This clonotype was detected only a few times. Compared with germline, one end of the junction differs, possibly owing to a read error. The rearrangement joins TRBV29-1 to TRBJ1-6, with 8 positions matching TRBD1. Germline V lookup: CDR1 SQVTM, CDR2 ANQGSEA. The CDR3 totals 13 residues. CDR3 residues: CSVADRVYSPPHF. CDR3 sequence (DNA): TGCAGCGTTGCGGACAGGGTGTATTCACCCCCCCACTTT. Full variable domain (missing parts from reference TRBV29-1 and TRBJ1-6): SAVISQKPSRDICQRGTSLTIQCQVDSQVTMMFWYRQQPGQSLTLIATANQGSEATYESGFVIDKFPISRPNLTFSTLTVSNMSPEDSSIYLCSVADRVYSPPHFGNGTRLTVT.

The chain recombines TRBV5-1 with TRBJ2-7; 7 bases map to TRBD1. V trimming: 0 bases; J trimming: 0 bases; junction bases outside the gene matches: 6. The germline V gene encodes CDR1 SGHRS and CDR2 YFSETQ. The CDR3 runs to 16 residues. The CDR3 loop is CASSLVQGPLSYEQYF. CDR3 sequence (DNA): TGCGCCAGCAGCTTGGTACAGGGGCCACTCTCCTACGAGCAGTACTTC.

This chain links TRBV11-3 with TRBJ2-3; D not certain. The V end was cut by 5 bases, the J end by 0 bases, with 6 bases between. The CDR3 is 13 residues long. The germline CDR1 and CDR2 sequences are SGHNT and YENEEA. The CDR3 DNA reads as TGTGCCAGCAGCAAATCTAGCACAGATACGCAGTATTTT. Encoded protein: CASSKSSTDTQYF.

This clonotype was observed many times. The chain couples TRBV20-1 to TRBJ2-7; either TRBD1 or TRBD2 may supply D (5 bases each). V was shortened by 3 bases and J by 3 bases, with 21 bases between the two germline ends. CDR3 length equals 16 residues. Germline V gives CDR1 DFQATT, CDR2 SNEGSKA (reference sequence). CDR3 region: CSASGSRDPIFYEQYF. DNA of the CDR3: TGCAGTGCTAGTGGCTCCCGGGACCCAATCTTCTACGAGCAGTACTTC.

This clonotype was seen only a few times. The chain combines TRBV20-1 with TRBJ2-3, with a possible D match to TRBD2 (6 bases). Germline loops: CDR1 DFQATT, CDR2 SNEGSKA (reference sequence). Trimming left V 4 bases short and J 0 bases short, with 11 bases between. The CDR3 is 14 residues long. CDR3 sequence reads: CSAIAGTSTDTQYF. The CDR3, as DNA: TGCAGTGCTATCGCCGGGACTAGCACAGATACGCAGTATTTT.

The rearrangement links TRBV27 to TRBJ2-5; D not certain. The CDR3 runs to 16 residues. Trimming took 2 bases from V and 1 from J, leaving 14 bases between them. CDR1 and CDR2 (germline): MNHEY, SMNVEV (reference sequence). The CDR3 loop reads CASSLRHLSLQETQYF. The CDR3, as DNA: TGTGCCAGCAGTTTAAGGCACCTCAGCCTCCAAGAGACCCAGTACTTC.

CDR3 DNA sequence: TGTGCCATCAGTGAGTCGAGCGGGACTAGCTTTCCCCAGAGCTCCTACAATGAGCAGTTCTTC. Its protein is CAISESSGTSFPQSSYNEQFF. J is TRBJ2-1 and V is TRBV10-3; 9 bases map to TRBD2. After removal of 0 bases from V and 0 bases from J, the junction contained 15 bases not matched to a gene. This CDR3 is built from 21 residues. The germline V gene encodes CDR1 ENHRY and CDR2 SYGVKD.

The J gene is TRBJ1-2, the V gene TRBV11-2; D unresolved. Trimming took off 0 bases at V and 8 bases at J, with 13 bases between the two ends. The CDR3 is 14 amino acids. Germline-derived CDR1 and CDR2 are SGHAT and FQNNGV. As DNA, the CDR3 is TGTGCCAGCAGCTTAGAATTAGCGACCGGGGGCTACACCTTC. This sequence encodes CASSLELATGGYTF.

The V and J genes are TRBV11-2 and TRBJ2-4; no clear D gene. In germline, CDR1 is SGHAT, CDR2 FQNNGV. There are 17 residues in the CDR3. V was trimmed by 5 bases and J by 0 bases, leaving 17 bases between them. The CDR3 reads CASSPRTAILAKNIQYF. The CDR3 DNA reads as TGTGCCAGCAGCCCGCGGACGGCGATTCTAGCCAAAAACATTCAGTACTTC.